This entry is about one T cell receptor beta chain. From germline, CDR1 is KGHDR and CDR2 SFDVKD. This CDR3 comprises 15 residues. The V gene end was trimmed by 4 bases and the J gene end by 4 bases; junction bases not matched to a gene: 7. This specimen comes from a study of blood T cell repertoires in COVID-19. Study details: T cells, B-cell-depleted T cells, or PBMCs supplied cDNA or gDNA.

Original processing notes: Amplified reference gene primers provided the basis for estimating nucleated cell counts. The method was immunoSEQ multiplex PCR; TCRdb's version includes in-frame clones alone and lacks a portion of them. The DNA was the basis for D and trimming; V, J and clone size are from that table. The table records roughly 400,000 clones, about 88% of them present only once. Participants were aged 18 to 89 years, lived in under 30 US areas, and enrolled virtually. Donors were grouped by their self-reported clinical history. The sample taken for sequencing was PBMCs or T cells enriched from blood (not recorded which). V is TRBV24-1 and J is TRBJ2-7, with TRBD1 matching over 9 bases. The sequence was obtained from a woman between 18 and 29 years old who had been exposed to COVID-19. In DNA form, the CDR3 reads TGTGCCACCAGTGACCCCGGGACAGGGACGTACGAGCAGTACTTC. Residues: CATSDPGTGTYEQYF.